These 24 T cell receptor beta chains originate from one sample sequenced in a study of cytomegalovirus exposure and HLA in healthy donors. The PCR contained 60 Vbeta and 13 Jbeta primers. Data came from immunoSEQ multiplex PCR; TCRdb stores just in-frame clones and leaves some out. Here the sample spans over 200,000 clones, around 80% being singletons. Material: PBMCs. Receptor source: a woman between 40 and 50 years old in good health and CMV-seronegative.

This clone was found once. The rearrangement joins TRBV6-1 to TRBJ1-1; no clear D. The CDR3 runs to 16 residues. The V gene lost 0 bases and the J gene lost 10 bases, with 21 bases spanning the gap. The germline V gene encodes CDR1 MNHNS and CDR2 SASEGT. CDR3 bases: TGTGCCAGCAGTGAAGCTTGGCGGGGAATGGGTGGTGGAGCTTTCTTT. Encoded protein: CASSEAWRGMGGGAFF.

The chain employs TRBV9 and TRBJ2-2; 8 bases agree with TRBD1. The junction had 5 bases not matched to a gene; V was cut back by 4 bases and J by 3 bases. CDR1 SGDLS and CDR2 YYNGEE come from the germline V gene. This CDR3 is 15 amino acids long. The CDR3 DNA follows: TGTGCCAGCAGCCGGGGACAGGAGTACACCGGGGAGCTGTTTTTT. Translating it yields CASSRGQEYTGELFF.

The chain recombines TRBV30 with TRBJ1-6; weak D call: TRBD1 (6 bases). Germline loops: CDR1 GTSNPN, CDR2 SVGIG (reference sequence). The CDR3 is made up of 12 amino acids. Trimming cost V 1 base and J 17 bases, with 15 bases left between them. In nucleotides, the CDR3 is TGTGCCTGGAGTGGGGGAGGGGGGGCCGTCCACTTT. Translation: CAWSGGGGAVHF. Drawing the rest from reference TRBV30 and TRBJ1-6, the complete variable domain is SQTIHQWPATLVQPVGSPLSLECTVEGTSNPNLYWYRQAAGRGLQLLFYSVGIGQISSEVPQNLSASRPQDRQFILSSKKLLLSDSGFYLCAWSGGGGAVHFGNGTRLTVT.

J is TRBJ2-1 and V is TRBV5-1; maybe TRBD1 (8 bases). Germline CDR1 and CDR2: SGHRS and YFSETQ. CDR3 length: 14 residues. The germline V and J ends were trimmed by 4 bases and 9 bases, with 17 bases remaining between them. The CDR3, as DNA: TGCGCCAGCAGCCCCGGACAGGGAGGGAGTGAGCAGTTCTTC. Protein sequence: CASSPGQGGSEQFF.

J is TRBJ1-6 and V is TRBV5-6; D gene unclear. Looked up from germline, CDR1 is SGHDT and CDR2 is YYEEEE. V gave up 4 bases and J gave up 3 bases, with 2 bases separating them. The CDR3 contains 12 residues. The CDR3 DNA sequence: TGTGCCAGCAGCCGCTATAATTCACCCCTCCACTTT. As protein: CASSRYNSPLHF.

CDR3 DNA sequence: TGTGCCAGCGGAAGGCTTACTACGAACACCGGGGAGCTGTTTTTT. This translates into CASGRLTTNTGELFF. The rearrangement uses TRBV7-4 and TRBJ2-2; no clear D gene. V dropped 8 bases and J dropped 0 bases, with 13 bases sitting between them. Germline V gene data show CDR1 as SGHVT and CDR2 as SQSDAQ. This CDR3 comprises 15 residues.

The chain is built from TRBV7-9 and TRBJ2-1; 10 bases match TRBD2. This CDR3 is built from 18 residues. The trim removed 0 bases at V and 6 bases at J, leaving 11 bases unmatched. Germline V lookup: CDR1 SEHNR, CDR2 FQNEAQ (reference sequence). In DNA, the CDR3 is TGTGCCAGCAGCTTAGCGTTTCCTATAGCGGGGGGACCCAATGAGCAGTTCTTC. Its translation is CASSLAFPIAGGPNEQFF.

Regarding this clone: A read error may account for a junction end that differs from germline. The chain combines TRBV7-7 with TRBJ2-1; TRBD1 matches 10 bases. CDR1 and CDR2 (germline): SSHAT, FNYEAQ (reference sequence). This CDR3 spans 13 amino acids. This CDR3 is CASSLDRGTEQFF. The CDR3 DNA sequence: TGTGCTAGCAGCTTGGACAGGGGGACTGAGCAGTTCTTC.

This clone was picked up one time. The chain recombines TRBV6-1 with TRBJ1-2; 7 bases agree with TRBD1. V was clipped by 0 bases and J by 4 bases; unmatched bases: 11. The CDR3 loop spans 17 amino acids. Germline V gives CDR1 MNHNS, CDR2 SASEGT. In DNA form, the CDR3 reads TGTGCCAGCAGTGAAGCATTCCGACAGGGCTTTACCTATGGCTACACCTTC. The encoded protein is CASSEAFRQGFTYGYTF.

The chain links TRBV18 to TRBJ2-2; no definite D call. V was clipped by 3 bases and J by 0 bases, with 11 bases between them. Germline loops: CDR1 KGHSH, CDR2 LQKENI. The CDR3 is 16 residues long. CDR3 nucleotide sequence: TGTGCCAGCTCACCCCTACTACCTTCGAACACCGGGGAGCTGTTTTTT. Translation: CASSPLLPSNTGELFF.

The chain recombines TRBV18 with TRBJ1-5, with TRBD1 identical over 8 bases. This CDR3 is 17 amino acids long. J was trimmed by 3 bases and V by 6 bases; bases with no gene match: 13. Germline V lookup: CDR1 KGHSH, CDR2 LQKENI. CDR3 in amino acids: CASSRNPGTGNNQPQHF. The CDR3 DNA reads TGTGCCAGCTCTCGTAATCCCGGGACAGGTAACAATCAGCCCCAGCATTTT.

This chain connects TRBV30 to TRBJ1-4; 7 bases align to TRBD1. This CDR3 has 14 residues. CDR1 is GTSNPN and CDR2 is SVGIG in the germline V gene (reference sequence). V gave up 8 bases and J gave up 3 bases; unmatched junction bases: 9. The CDR3 DNA reads as TGTGCCGGACAGGTCGGGGGGGCTAATGAAAAACTGTTTTTT. Its protein product is CAGQVGGANEKLFF.

This clone has just one count. The CDR3 protein is CASSLDTMNTEAFF. As DNA, the CDR3 is TGTGCCAGCAGTTTAGACACAATGAACACTGAAGCTTTCTTT. The chain joins TRBV6-5 to TRBJ1-1; D is undetermined. This CDR3 spans 14 amino acids. The germline CDR1 and CDR2 sequences are MNHEY and SVGAGI. V shed 4 bases and J shed 0 bases, with 9 bases lying between them.

This clone was counted a single time. This sequence joins TRBV6-5 and TRBJ1-1, with D hard to call. V gave up 10 bases and J gave up 5 bases, with 14 bases separating them. The CDR3 runs to 12 residues. The germline CDR1 and CDR2 sequences are MNHEY and SVGAGI. The CDR3 protein is CATGLMGTEAFF. The CDR3 nucleotides read TGTGCCACAGGACTTATGGGGACTGAAGCTTTCTTT.

This clone was observed a single time. The chain is built from TRBV13 and TRBJ2-5; D possibly corresponds to TRBD2 (6 bases). The DNA end is a closer match to TRBJ2-7, so the J assignment may be wrong. The germline V gene encodes CDR1 PRHDT and CDR2 FYEKMQ (reference sequence). This CDR3 region has 15 residues. CDR3 residues: CASSLGGTQAYEQYF. The CDR3 DNA follows: TGTGCCAGCAGCTTAGGAGGGACTCAAGCCTACGAGCAGTACTTC.

This clone was seen many times. The rearrangement joins TRBV4-2 to TRBJ1-4; 10 bases line up with TRBD1. The junction had 1 base not matched to a gene; V was cut back by 4 bases and J by 5 bases. CDR3 length: 14 residues. CDR1 is LGHNA and CDR2 is YNFKEQ in the germline V gene. The DNA of the CDR3 is TGTGCCAGCAGCCGGGGACAGGGGAATGAAAAACTGTTTTTT. This translates into CASSRGQGNEKLFF.

The V and J genes are TRBV29-1 and TRBJ1-1; TRBD1 matches at 11 bases. Germline assignment: CDR1 SQVTM and CDR2 ANQGSEA. With 6 bases clipped from V and 4 bases from J, the junction kept 4 bases outside the gene matches. The CDR3 is 13 residues long. For the CDR3, the DNA is TGCAGCGTAGCCGGACAGGGGGCCACTGAAGCTTTCTTT. This encodes CSVAGQGATEAFF.

This sequence joins TRBV6-1 and TRBJ1-6, with D unclear. From germline, CDR1 is MNHNS and CDR2 SASEGT. With 4 bases removed from V and 4 bases from J, the gap between germline ends came to 5 bases. This CDR3 contains 13 residues. The CDR3 loop is CASSVDYNSPLHF. The CDR3 bases are TGTGCCAGCAGTGTAGATTATAATTCACCCCTCCACTTT.

This chain uses TRBV19 with TRBJ1-4, with D uncertain. The germline V gene encodes CDR1 LNHDA and CDR2 SQIVND (reference sequence). The CDR3 consists of 15 residues. The germline V and J ends were trimmed by 3 bases and 4 bases, with 12 bases remaining between them. CDR3 nucleotide sequence: TGTGCCAGTAGTATTGAATCTGGCTTTAATGAAAAACTGTTTTTT. Amino acids: CASSIESGFNEKLFF. Supplemented by reference TRBV19 and TRBJ1-4, the full variable domain reads DGGITQSPKYLFRKEGQNVTLSCEQNLNHDAMYWYRQDPGQGLRLIYYSQIVNDFQKGDIAEGYSVSREKKESFPLTVTSAQKNPTAFYLCASSIESGFNEKLFFGSGTQLSVL.

This clone appeared a few times. This chain connects TRBV6-5 to TRBJ2-6, with D possibly matching TRBD1 (5 bases). With 6 bases removed from V and 0 bases from J, the gap between germline ends came to 9 bases. Per the germline V gene, CDR1 is MNHEY and CDR2 is SVGAGI. This CDR3 has 15 residues. This chain's CDR3 is CASRRDSSGANVLTF. For the CDR3, the DNA is TGTGCCAGCAGACGCGACAGCTCTGGGGCCAACGTCCTGACTTTC.

The chain combines TRBV10-2 with TRBJ2-5; 7 bases agree with TRBD1. The better agreement between TRBJ2-7 and the DNA end casts doubt on the J call. CDR1 WSHSY and CDR2 SAAADI come from the germline V gene. CDR3 length: 13 amino acids. As DNA, the CDR3 is TGCGCCAGCAGTCCACAGGGGCCGTACGAGCAGTACTTC. Translated: CASSPQGPYEQYF.

The V and J genes are TRBV9 and TRBJ2-1; 9 nucleotides align to TRBD1. The CDR3 totals 14 residues. V lost 4 bases and J lost 6; bases outside the gene matches: 5. The germline CDR1 and CDR2 sequences are SGDLS and YYNGEE. The CDR3: CASSLGQGINEQFF. CDR3 bases: TGTGCCAGCAGCCTAGGACAGGGGATCAATGAGCAGTTCTTC.

The count of this clone is one. V gene TRBV6-5 combines with J gene TRBJ2-5; possible D gene TRBD2, 6 bases. Trimming removed 5 bases at V and 2 bases at J, with 9 bases between. The CDR3 covers 13 residues. The germline V gene has CDR1 MNHEY and CDR2 SVGAGI. DNA of the CDR3: TGTGCCAGCAGTAGGGACTTACAAGAGACCCAGTACTTC. Its translation: CASSRDLQETQYF.

J is TRBJ1-5 and V is TRBV30; possible D gene TRBD1, 5 bases. CDR3 length: 13 amino acids. The V gene lost 1 base and the J gene lost 10 bases, with 14 bases spanning the gap. Germline CDR1 and CDR2: GTSNPN and SVGIG (reference sequence). The CDR3 protein is CAWSAGAGSPQHF. The CDR3 bases are TGTGCCTGGAGTGCTGGGGCCGGGTCACCCCAGCATTTT.